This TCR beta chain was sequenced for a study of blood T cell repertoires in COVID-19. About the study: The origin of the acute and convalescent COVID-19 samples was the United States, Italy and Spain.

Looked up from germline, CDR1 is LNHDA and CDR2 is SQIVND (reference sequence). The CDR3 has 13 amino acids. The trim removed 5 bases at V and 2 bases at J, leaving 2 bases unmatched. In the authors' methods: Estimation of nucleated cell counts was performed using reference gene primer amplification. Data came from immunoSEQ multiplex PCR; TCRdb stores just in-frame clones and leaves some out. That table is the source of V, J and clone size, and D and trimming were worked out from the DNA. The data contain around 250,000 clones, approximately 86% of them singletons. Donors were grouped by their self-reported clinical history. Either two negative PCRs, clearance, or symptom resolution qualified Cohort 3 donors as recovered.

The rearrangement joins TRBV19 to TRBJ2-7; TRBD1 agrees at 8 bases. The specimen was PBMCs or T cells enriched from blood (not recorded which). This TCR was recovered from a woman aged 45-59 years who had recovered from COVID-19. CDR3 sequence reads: CASSADRAYEQYF. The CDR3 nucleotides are TGTGCCAGTAGTGCGGACAGGGCCTACGAGCAGTACTTC.